These 26 T cell receptor beta chains were sequenced from one sample in a study of T cells after yellow fever vaccination. TCRdb called the 5' RACE reads again in MiXCR, with one record for every CDR3 protein. The table has around 310,000 distinct CDR3 sequences, 8.7% seen once. The sequences come from PBMCs, collected on the day of the first yellow fever vaccination. These receptor sequences come from a man aged 18-30 years who received the YFV17D yellow fever vaccine.

The chain uses TRBV6-2 or TRBV6-3 and TRBJ2-2; D not resolved. V was pared by 3 bases and J by 5 bases, with 19 bases between. This CDR3 has 17 amino acids. Germline CDR1 MNHEY, CDR2 SVGEGT. The CDR3 coding sequence is TGTGCCAGCAGTTATTGGTTAGGAGCCGATGATACCGGGGAGCTGTTTTTT. Encoded protein: CASSYWLGADDTGELFF.

The sample holds a few counts of this clonotype. The CDR3 bases are TGTGCCAGCAGACAAAGCATGGGGGCGGAGACCCAGTACTTC. This encodes CASRQSMGAETQYF. The gene calls are TRBV12-3 or TRBV12-4 and TRBJ2-5, with D possibly TRBD1 on 6 matching bases. The germline V and J ends were trimmed by 6 bases and 5 bases, with 16 bases remaining between them. This CDR3 has 14 amino acids.

This clonotype was seen just once. A much bigger clone sits one base away, suggesting this may be a read error. The J gene is TRBJ2-7, the V gene TRBV12-3 or TRBV12-4; no clear D gene. Trimming stripped 0 bases from V and 6 bases from J, with 27 bases between. This CDR3 spans 19 amino acids. This CDR3 is CASSLAGLEQRHLSGEQYF. The CDR3 DNA reads TGTGCCAGCAGTTTAGCGGGGTTAGAACAAAGACATTTAAGTGGCGAGCAGTACTTC.

This rearrangement joins TRBV6-5 to TRBJ1-1; D uncertain. The CDR3 is made up of 14 amino acids. Between the trimmed V and J ends, which lost 2 bases and 0 bases, there was a span of 7 bases. Germline CDR1 is MNHEY and CDR2 is SVGAGI. This chain's CDR3 is CASSYGLVNTEAFF. As DNA, the CDR3 is TGTGCCAGCAGTTACGGTTTGGTGAACACTGAAGCTTTCTTT.

The chain employs TRBV7-2 and TRBJ2-5; 10 bases map to TRBD2. Losses at the gene ends were 6 bases for V and 5 bases for J; bases not matched to a gene: 12. The length of the CDR3 is 16 residues. The germline CDR1 and CDR2 sequences are SGHTA and FQGNSA. The CDR3 DNA is TGTGCCAGCAGGAGGGTGGGAACTAGCGGGGCGGAGACCCAGTACTTC. Amino acid sequence: CASRRVGTSGAETQYF.

There are a few counts of this clonotype. The genes are TRBV10-3 and TRBJ1-2, with D possibly TRBD1 on 5 matching bases. The CDR3 totals 13 residues. V gave up 6 bases and J gave up 0 bases, with 8 bases separating them. The germline V gene has CDR1 ENHRY and CDR2 SYGVKD. The CDR3 region has the DNA TGTGCCATCAGGGGGGGTTCTAACTATGGCTACACCTTC. Amino acids: CAIRGGSNYGYTF.

This clonotype was seen repeatedly, ten times or more. The gene calls are TRBV6-2 or TRBV6-3 and TRBJ2-1, with 13 bases aligning to TRBD2. The CDR3 sequence is 15 residues long. Germline V CDR1 and CDR2: MNHEY, SVGEGT. Trimming at V came to 4 bases and at J to 3 bases, leaving 0 bases not matched to a gene. CDR3 protein: CASSWTSGGYNEQFF. The CDR3 DNA reads TGTGCCAGCAGTTGGACTAGCGGGGGCTACAATGAGCAGTTCTTC.

This clonotype turned up a few times. The chain has TRBV2 and TRBJ2-2; TRBD2 aligns across 9 bases. The CDR3 is 17 residues long. Germline CDR1 and CDR2: SNHLY and FYNNEI. J lost 2 bases, V lost 3 bases, and 7 bases had no gene match. CDR3 coding DNA: TGTGCCAGCAGTGAGGTAGCGGGGGCCTTAAACACCGGGGAGCTGTTTTTT. Protein sequence: CASSEVAGALNTGELFF.

This clonotype was recorded a few times. This chain joins TRBV14 and TRBJ2-7; D perhaps matches TRBD2 (5 bases). The germline V gene has CDR1 SGHDN and CDR2 FVKESK. Trimming took 9 bases from V and 4 from J, leaving 22 bases between them. The CDR3 spans 15 residues. The CDR3 spells CARSAGPPGEYEQYV. The CDR3 DNA reads as TGTGCCAGGTCCGCCGGGCCCCCCGGGGAATACGAGCAGTACGTC.

The chain couples TRBV15 to TRBJ2-5; TRBD1 or TRBD2 may be the D gene (6 bases each). The length of the CDR3 is 13 residues. The germline CDR1 and CDR2 sequences are LNHNV and YYDKDF (reference sequence). The germline V and J ends were trimmed by 5 bases and 5 bases, with 12 bases remaining between them. The CDR3 protein is CATSSGAGETQYF. The CDR3 DNA is TGTGCCACCAGCTCGGGGGCCGGGGAGACCCAGTACTTC.

The V call is TRBV7-2, the J call TRBJ1-2; D gene ambiguous. V was shortened by 6 bases and J by 3 bases, with 14 bases between the two germline ends. The germline V gene encodes CDR1 SGHTA and CDR2 FQGNSA. This CDR3 is 14 amino acids long. The CDR3 nucleotides read TGTGCCAGCAGATACGCGGGGATGGACTATGGCTACACCTTC. Encoded protein: CASRYAGMDYGYTF.

This clonotype showed up just a few times. V usage is TRBV10-3 and J usage is TRBJ2-1; 8 positions match TRBD1. The CDR3 covers 15 residues. Germline V gene lookup returns CDR1 ENHRY and CDR2 SYGVKD. Unmatched junction bases numbered 10, after V lost 7 bases and J lost 5 bases. The CDR3 here is CAITTGTGVHNEQFF. The CDR3, as DNA: TGTGCCATCACCACCGGGACAGGTGTCCACAATGAGCAGTTCTTC.

This chain uses TRBV24-1 with TRBJ2-4; 9 nucleotides match TRBD1. Germline V CDR1 and CDR2: KGHDR, SFDVKD. The length of the CDR3 is 14 residues. The V gene end was trimmed by 11 bases and the J gene end by 7 bases; junction bases not matched to a gene: 11. The DNA of the CDR3 is TGTGCCATCCGGGACAGGGTGATTTTGAACATTCAGTACTTC. It specifies CAIRDRVILNIQYF.

A few counts support this clonotype. This CDR3 is CASSQAGTNYEQYV. CDR3 DNA: TGTGCCAGCAGCCAAGCCGGGACTAACTACGAGCAGTACGTC. V usage is TRBV3-1 and J usage is TRBJ2-7; 7 nucleotides line up with TRBD2. The junction had 3 bases not matched to a gene; V was cut back by 1 base and J by 3 bases. In germline, CDR1 is LGHDT, CDR2 YNNKEL (reference sequence). The CDR3 is 14 residues long.

The genes are TRBV4-1 and TRBJ1-2; 7 nucleotides match TRBD1. The germline CDR1 and CDR2 sequences are MGHRA and YSYEKL. V shed 0 bases and J 4 bases; nucleotides not matched to a gene: 8. This CDR3 is 16 amino acids long. CDR3 in amino acids: CASSQDPPRGSYGYTF. CDR3 sequence (DNA): TGCGCCAGCAGCCAAGATCCCCCCAGGGGGAGCTATGGCTACACCTTC.

This clonotype was seen once. Being one base from a much bigger clone, this may be a read error. The chain links TRBV6-1 to TRBJ2-3, with 13 bases identical to TRBD2. Germline CDR1 is MNHNS and CDR2 is SASEGT. The CDR3 contains 14 residues. The CDR3 nucleotides are TGTGCCAGCGGAACTAGCGGGGGGGTCGATACGCTGTATTTT. Translation gives CASGTSGGVDTLYF.

This clonotype was counted a few times. The gene calls are TRBV4-1 and TRBJ2-3, with D perhaps matching TRBD1 (6 bases). V was pared by 2 bases and J by 4 bases, with 7 bases between. This CDR3 is 13 amino acids long. Per germline, CDR1 MGHRA and CDR2 YSYEKL. CDR3 nucleotide sequence: TGCGCCAGCAGCCAACACAGGGCAGATACGCAGTATTTT. Its protein product is CASSQHRADTQYF.

The CDR3 sequence: CASSLSQPQGRVQETQYF. For the CDR3, the DNA is TGTGCCAGCAGCTTAAGCCAGCCGCAGGGGCGGGTCCAAGAGACCCAGTACTTC. The chain links TRBV11-2 to TRBJ2-5, with D possibly being TRBD1 (6 bases). The CDR3 totals 18 residues. From germline, CDR1 is SGHAT and CDR2 FQNNGV. V dropped 2 bases and J dropped 1 base, with 20 bases sitting between them.

The gene calls are TRBV12-5 and TRBJ2-5; the D is unclear. The germline gives CDR1 LGHNT, CDR2 FRNRAP. V was cut by 6 bases and J by 5 bases, with 13 bases left in between. The CDR3 is 13 amino acids. CDR3 amino acids: CASGLDLKETQYF. The CDR3 DNA reads TGTGCTAGTGGGCTGGACCTTAAGGAGACCCAGTACTTC.

In its sample, this clonotype was seen many times. The CDR3 region has the DNA TGTGCCAGCAGCCCGCAGGGCGGGGGGGCTATAGATACGCAGTATTTT. This encodes CASSPQGGGAIDTQYF. The chain uses TRBV7-3 and TRBJ2-3, with 9 bases lining up with TRBD2. CDR1 and CDR2 (germline): SGHTA, FQGTGA. The CDR3 totals 16 residues. V gave up 5 bases and J gave up 5 bases; unmatched junction bases: 11. The full variable domain, with the rest looked up from reference TRBV7-3 and TRBJ2-3, is GAGVSQTPSNKVTEKGKYVELRCDPISGHTALYWYRQSLGQGPEFLIYFQGTGAADDSGLPNDRFFAVRPEGSVSTLKIQRTERGDSAVYLCASSPQGGGAIDTQYFGPGTRLTVL.

This clonotype occurred a few times. CDR3 nucleotide sequence: TGTGCCATCAGTGAGGGTGCTGGTGCTAGCATATACGAGCAGTACTTC. The encoded protein is CAISEGAGASIYEQYF. The chain joins TRBV10-3 to TRBJ2-7; perhaps TRBD2 as D (5 bases). Germline V gene sequence: CDR1 ENHRY, CDR2 SYGVKD. With 2 bases removed from V and 4 bases from J, the gap between germline ends came to 18 bases. The CDR3 is 16 amino acids.

This clonotype has ten or more counts. This chain uses TRBV11-2 with TRBJ1-2; D call uncertain. Germline assignment: CDR1 SGHAT and CDR2 FQNNGV. This CDR3 is built from 14 residues. Trimming took off 1 base at V and 0 bases at J, with 6 bases between the two ends. CDR3 residues: CASSLGLANYGYTF. CDR3 sequence (DNA): TGTGCCAGCAGCTTAGGTCTGGCTAACTATGGCTACACCTTC.

This clonotype was recorded a few times. V is TRBV11-2 and J is TRBJ1-6; no reliable D call. The V gene's germline CDR1 is SGHAT and CDR2 FQNNGV. This CDR3 has 11 residues. The V end lost 8 bases, the J end lost 6 bases, and 5 bases lay between the germline ends. CDR3 residues: CASGLNSPLHF. CDR3 in DNA: TGTGCCAGCGGCCTTAATTCACCCCTCCACTTT.

The chain has TRBV7-2 and TRBJ2-3, with TRBD2 matching over 10 bases. The V gene end was trimmed by 4 bases and the J gene end by 6 bases; junction bases not matched to a gene: 4. Germline lookup yields CDR1 SGHTA and CDR2 FQGNSA. This CDR3 has 14 amino acids. The CDR3 bases are TGTGCCAGCAGCTATATAGCGGGGGGTGATACGCAGTATTTT. Translation: CASSYIAGGDTQYF.

CDR3 in DNA: TGCGCCAGCAGCCAAGATTATGGGACAGGGGACGTTTCGATCCTCCACTTT. Encoded protein: CASSQDYGTGDVSILHF. The chain recombines TRBV4-3 with TRBJ1-6, with 10 bases identical to TRBD1. The CDR3 consists of 17 residues. The ends lost 0 bases at V and 15 bases at J; junction bases unmatched: 14. From germline, CDR1 is LGHNA and CDR2 YSLEER.

This clonotype has ten or more counts. J is TRBJ2-7 and V is TRBV5-1; D unresolved. CDR1 SGHRS and CDR2 YFSETQ come from the germline V gene. V was cut by 4 bases and J by 0 bases, with 14 bases left in between. This CDR3 comprises 15 residues. For the CDR3, the DNA is TGCGCCAGCAGCCCCCCCGGCGGAAGCTCCTACGAGCAGTACTTC. It codes for CASSPPGGSSYEQYF.